Each of the 24 T cell receptor beta chains below was sequenced from the same sample in a study of blood T cell repertoires in COVID-19 (dated by TCRdb to 2020 to 2021). Receptors were amplified or captured by the immunoSEQ multiplex PCR assay. Entries here come from immuneACCESS through TCRdb and include only in-frame sequences with V and J called. Some clones fail to appear in such tables; in the studies checked, an unresolved V gene covers under half of the shortfall, and the cause of the remainder is unknown. The sample has about 380,000 clones on record, around 87% of them singletons. Clones ranked in the top ten supply 1% to 1.5% of the sample. The sequencing sample was made of PBMCs or T cells enriched from blood (not recorded which). These receptors were obtained from a man aged 30 to 39 who had recovered from COVID-19.

This rearrangement joins TRBV7-8 to TRBJ2-7, with TRBD1 as a possible D gene (6 bases). CDR1 SGHVS and CDR2 FQNEAQ come from the germline V gene. V lost 0 bases and J 0 bases, leaving 12 bases between the germline ends. This CDR3 has 16 amino acids. The CDR3 loop reads CASSLAGGIGSYEQYF. CDR3 bases: TGTGCCAGCAGCTTAGCAGGGGGAATCGGCTCCTACGAGCAGTACTTC.

A remark on this clone: One end of the junction does not line up with germline, which may come from a read error. The gene calls are TRBV4-3 and TRBJ1-6; 7 bases are shared with TRBD1. This CDR3 has 15 amino acids. Per the germline V gene, CDR1 is LGHNA and CDR2 is YSLEER. DNA of the CDR3: TGCGCCAGCAGCCAAGAAGGGGGCTATGATTCACCCCTCCACTTT. Its protein product is CASSQEGGYDSPLHF.

This chain joins TRBV6-2 or TRBV6-3 and TRBJ1-6; weak D call: TRBD1 (5 bases). This CDR3 is built from 19 residues. Germline V gene sequence: CDR1 MNHEY, CDR2 SVGEGT. Trimming stripped 5 bases from V and 7 bases from J, with 27 bases between. CDR3 amino acids: CASSSGRASGVGPNSPLHF. In nucleotides, the CDR3 is TGTGCCAGCAGTAGCGGGCGAGCGTCCGGAGTGGGGCCAAATTCACCCCTCCACTTT.

The chain recombines TRBV30 with TRBJ1-2; D remains unclear. CDR3 length: 13 residues. Germline V gives CDR1 GTSNPN, CDR2 SVGIG (reference sequence). The ends were cut back, 0 bases at V and 3 bases at J, with 8 bases in the middle. The CDR3 sequence is CAWSVFPDYGYTF. Here the CDR3 DNA reads TGTGCCTGGAGTGTATTTCCCGACTATGGCTACACCTTC.

The chain combines TRBV25-1 with TRBJ1-4; D perhaps matches TRBD1 (6 bases). The germline CDR1 and CDR2 sequences are MGHDK and SYGVNS. This CDR3 has 14 amino acids. V was pared by 8 bases and J by 6 bases, with 16 bases between. This CDR3 reads CASSQGHNDEKLFF. CDR3 DNA: TGTGCCAGCTCACAGGGTCATAATGATGAAAAACTGTTTTTT.

The gene calls are TRBV13 and TRBJ1-1; the match to TRBD1 covers 8 bases. J lost 6 bases, V lost 5 bases, and 2 bases had no gene match. CDR3 length: 12 amino acids. The V gene's germline CDR1 is PRHDT and CDR2 FYEKMQ (reference sequence). CDR3 in DNA: TGTGCCAGCAGCCTCAGGGGGCCTGAAGCTTTCTTT. Translation gives CASSLRGPEAFF.

This clone has a single count. The chain uses TRBV15 and TRBJ1-2; 10 nucleotides align to TRBD1. V shed 5 bases and J 3 bases; nucleotides not matched to a gene: 12. The CDR3 covers 17 residues. CDR1 is LNHNV and CDR2 is YYDKDF in the germline V gene (reference sequence). The CDR3 here is CATSRAGTGVTDYGYTF. CDR3 bases: TGTGCCACCAGCCGGGCCGGGACAGGGGTCACTGACTATGGCTACACCTTC.

The chain has TRBV2 and TRBJ1-2; 9 bases are a match to TRBD1. Germline trimming cut 0 bases from V and 14 bases from J; bases unmatched to any gene: 16. Germline V lookup: CDR1 SNHLY, CDR2 FYNNEI. This CDR3 is built from 16 residues. CDR3 coding DNA: TGTGCCAGCAGTGAAGCCCTATTACAGGGGGCTCGAGGTTTGACCTTC. This encodes CASSEALLQGARGLTF.

This clone was seen just once. The gene calls are TRBV27 and TRBJ1-2, with a possible D match to TRBD1 (6 bases). V was pared by 6 bases and J by 4 bases, with 12 bases between. Germline lookup yields CDR1 MNHEY and CDR2 SMNVEV (reference sequence). CDR3 length equals 13 residues. CDR3 amino acids: CASRSAGVYGYTF. For the CDR3, the DNA is TGTGCCAGCAGGTCGGCAGGGGTCTATGGCTACACCTTC.

This chain connects TRBV12-5 to TRBJ2-1; 8 bases map to TRBD2. This CDR3 contains 13 residues. The ends lost 6 bases at V and 7 bases at J; junction bases unmatched: 5. Germline V gene lookup returns CDR1 LGHNT and CDR2 FRNRAP. The CDR3 coding sequence is TGTGCTAGTGGCCTTAGCGGGGCGAATGAGCAGTTCTTC. Amino acids: CASGLSGANEQFF.

This chain connects TRBV6-2 or TRBV6-3 to TRBJ2-6; weak D call: TRBD2 (5 bases). Trimming removed 0 bases at V and 4 bases at J, with 19 bases between. CDR3 length: 19 amino acids. CDR1 MNHEY and CDR2 SVGEGT come from the germline V gene. This CDR3 reads CASSYSTRLWRSGANVLTF. The CDR3 DNA reads as TGTGCCAGCAGTTACTCGACCCGCCTTTGGAGGTCCGGGGCCAACGTCCTGACTTTC.

Notes on this clone: The sample carries other DNA sequences with the same CDR3. The rearrangement uses TRBV2 and TRBJ1-5; 7 bases fit TRBD1. The germline V gene has CDR1 SNHLY and CDR2 FYNNEI. The CDR3 runs 13 residues. V dropped 6 bases and J dropped 6; count of bases not matched to a gene: 5. The CDR3 DNA reads TGTGCCAGCAGGAGACAGGGCGGTCAGCCCCAGCATTTT. It is translated as CASRRQGGQPQHF.

This chain uses TRBV24-1 with TRBJ2-5; TRBD1 matches 7 bases. The V and J ends lost 9 bases and 5 bases, in that order; junction bases with no gene match: 17. The V gene's germline CDR1 is KGHDR and CDR2 SFDVKD. The CDR3 loop spans 16 amino acids. The CDR3 bases are TGTGCCACCCTCAAAGGCGGGCAGGGGGAAATGGAGACCCAGTACTTC. Protein sequence: CATLKGGQGEMETQYF.

This chain connects TRBV9 to TRBJ1-3; no clear D gene. Germline values: CDR1 SGDLS, CDR2 YYNGEE. The CDR3 contains 16 residues. V was pared by 0 bases and J by 0 bases, with 10 bases between. The CDR3 nucleotides are TGTGCCAGCAGCGTAGGACGACTGATCTCTGGAAACACCATATATTTT. It specifies CASSVGRLISGNTIYF.

J is TRBJ1-2 and V is TRBV7-2; the match to TRBD1 covers 10 bases. Per germline, CDR1 SGHTA and CDR2 FQGNSA. V was pared by 5 bases and J by 4 bases, with 4 bases of the junction left unmatched. The CDR3 consists of 14 residues. This CDR3 reads CASSPRQGAYGYTF. In DNA, the CDR3 is TGTGCCAGCAGCCCTCGACAGGGGGCCTATGGCTACACCTTC.

This clone was observed a handful of times. The chain links TRBV21-1 to TRBJ1-1. TRBV21-1 is labeled a pseudogene. CDR3 length: 12 residues. The CDR3 loop reads CASSKGRGKAFF. In DNA form, the CDR3 reads TGTGCCAGCAGCAAAGGGCGGGGAAAAGCTTTCTTT.

The chain uses TRBV5-1 and TRBJ1-2, with 8 bases lining up with TRBD1. CDR1 is SGHRS and CDR2 is YFSETQ in the germline V gene. Trimming at V came to 3 bases and at J to 8 bases, leaving 9 bases not matched to a gene. The CDR3 totals 14 residues. This CDR3 is CASSSIQGVGGYTF. DNA for the CDR3: TGCGCCAGCAGCTCGATACAGGGGGTCGGAGGCTACACCTTC.

The chain has TRBV4-2 and TRBJ1-6; D unresolved. Trimming took 0 bases from V and 0 from J, leaving 15 bases between them. The CDR3 consists of 19 residues. Germline V gene sequence: CDR1 LGHNA, CDR2 YNFKEQ. CDR3 DNA sequence: TGTGCCAGCAGCCAAGATTCGCCAGGCGAAAGCTCCTATAATTCACCCCTCCACTTT. Encoded protein: CASSQDSPGESSYNSPLHF.

This chain connects TRBV9 to TRBJ2-7; TRBD1 matches 11 bases. Germline CDR1 is SGDLS and CDR2 is YYNGEE. Trimming removed 0 bases from V and 0 bases from J; junction bases left unmatched: 2. CDR3 length: 16 amino acids. CDR3 residues: CASSVDGQGASYEQYF. DNA of the CDR3: TGTGCCAGCAGCGTAGACGGACAGGGGGCCTCCTACGAGCAGTACTTC.

The chain employs TRBV5-1 and TRBJ1-1, with D possibly being TRBD1 (6 bases). The CDR3 covers 13 residues. Trimming removed 5 bases from V and 4 bases from J, with 12 bases in between. CDR1 SGHRS and CDR2 YFSETQ come from the germline V gene. The CDR3 nucleotides are TGCGCCAGCAGTGAGGGGGTAATCACTGAAGCTTTCTTT. It specifies CASSEGVITEAFF.

This chain's CDR3 is CASSVDGGSMAEAFF. The DNA for the CDR3 is TGTGCCAGCAGCGTAGATGGGGGCTCCATGGCTGAAGCTTTCTTT. This chain links TRBV9 with TRBJ1-1; a weak D match, TRBD1 (6 bases). CDR3 length equals 15 residues. Per germline, CDR1 SGDLS and CDR2 YYNGEE. Deletions cut 0 bases from V and 6 bases from J, with 15 bases between.

The chain carries TRBV4-1 and TRBJ1-6; 8 nucleotides agree with TRBD1. This CDR3 has 17 amino acids. The V and J ends lost 1 base and 7 bases, in that order; junction bases with no gene match: 9. Per the germline V gene, CDR1 is MGHRA and CDR2 is YSYEKL. CDR3 in amino acids: CASSQGTGLLANSPLHF. As DNA, the CDR3 is TGCGCCAGCAGCCAAGGGACAGGGTTATTAGCCAATTCACCCCTCCACTTT.

This clone has only one observation. At the DNA level, this CDR3 is encoded by other sequences in the same sample as well. The chain combines TRBV6-1 with TRBJ1-5; D unresolved. The CDR3 runs 13 residues. Trimming took 1 base from V and 4 from J, leaving 5 bases between them. In germline, CDR1 is MNHNS, CDR2 SASEGT. CDR3: CASSEERNQPQHF. CDR3 nucleotides: TGTGCCAGCAGTGAAGAGCGAAATCAGCCCCAGCATTTT.

The chain joins TRBV29-1 to TRBJ2-7; TRBD1 might be the D (6 bases). The V gene's germline CDR1 is SQVTM and CDR2 ANQGSEA. CDR3 length: 17 amino acids. Trimming shortened V by 1 base and J by 4 bases, and 23 bases separated the two germline ends. CDR3 amino acids: CSVEAPQVGQLRYEQYF. The CDR3 DNA follows: TGCAGCGTTGAAGCCCCGCAGGTAGGACAGCTACGGTACGAGCAGTACTTC.